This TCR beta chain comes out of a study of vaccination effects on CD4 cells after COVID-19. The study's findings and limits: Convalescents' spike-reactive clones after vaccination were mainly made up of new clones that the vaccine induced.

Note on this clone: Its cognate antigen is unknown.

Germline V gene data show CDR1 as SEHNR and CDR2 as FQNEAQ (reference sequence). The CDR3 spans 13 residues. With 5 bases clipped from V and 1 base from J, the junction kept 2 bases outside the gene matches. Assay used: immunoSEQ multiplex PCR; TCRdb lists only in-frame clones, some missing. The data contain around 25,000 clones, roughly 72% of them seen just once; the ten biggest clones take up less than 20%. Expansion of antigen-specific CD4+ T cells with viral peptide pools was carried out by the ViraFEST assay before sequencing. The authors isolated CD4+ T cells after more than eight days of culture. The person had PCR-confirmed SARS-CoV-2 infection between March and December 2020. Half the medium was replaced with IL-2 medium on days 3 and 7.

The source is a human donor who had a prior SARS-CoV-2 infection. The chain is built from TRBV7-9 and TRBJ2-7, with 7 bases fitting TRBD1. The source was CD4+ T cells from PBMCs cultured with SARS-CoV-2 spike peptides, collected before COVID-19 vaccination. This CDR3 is CASSPGQSYEQYF. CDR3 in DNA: TGTGCCAGCAGCCCGGGACAGTCCTACGAGCAGTACTTC.